The T cell receptor beta chain under discussion was sequenced for a study of post-analysis software for immune sequencing data. Overall study context: Patients had relapsing-remitting, secondary progressive or progressive-relapsing multiple sclerosis; some lacked subtype.

Notes on the study in general: Patients with multiple sclerosis recorded significantly lower normalized Chao1 diversity than controls, the study found. There were roughly five TRBV segments more frequent in patients than controls, and TRBV5-6, TRBV5-1 and TRBV20-1 were among them. Same-batch samples co-clustered strongly by F measure.

Sequencing libraries made from TCR beta cDNA carried unique molecular identifiers. Between about 0.95 and 11 million T cells gave rise to some 450,000 cDNA molecules. TCRdb re-called the PCR reads with MiXCR, one entry per CDR3 protein. Found here are 450,000 to 650,000 distinct CDR3 sequences, roughly 40% of them singletons; the top ten hold 1.5% to 2%. The CDR3 spans 14 residues. The V and J ends lost 2 bases and 1 base, in that order; junction bases with no gene match: 2. From germline, CDR1 is SQVTM and CDR2 ANQGSEA. A note on this clonotype: The antigen is not known.

Sample: blood. The sequence was collected from a girl aged 5 to 17 with multiple sclerosis. This chain links TRBV29-1 with TRBJ2-5; 9 bases line up with TRBD2. The CDR3 sequence is CSVELAGFQETQYF. DNA of the CDR3: TGCAGCGTTGAACTAGCGGGGTTCCAAGAGACCCAGTACTTC.